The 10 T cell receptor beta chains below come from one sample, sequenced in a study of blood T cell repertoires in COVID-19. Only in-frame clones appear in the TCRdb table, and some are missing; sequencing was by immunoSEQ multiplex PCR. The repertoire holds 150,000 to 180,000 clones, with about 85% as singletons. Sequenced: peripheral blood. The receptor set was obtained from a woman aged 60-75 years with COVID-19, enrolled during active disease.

In DNA form, the CDR3 reads TGTGCCAGCAGCTTAGTTGCGGGAAGCGACGAGCAGTACTTC. Protein: CASSLVAGSDEQYF. The rearrangement uses TRBV7-2 and TRBJ2-7; possible D gene TRBD2, 6 bases. Trimming pared 1 base from V and 5 bases from J, leaving 12 bases between. In germline, CDR1 is SGHTA, CDR2 FQGNSA. This CDR3 has 14 residues.

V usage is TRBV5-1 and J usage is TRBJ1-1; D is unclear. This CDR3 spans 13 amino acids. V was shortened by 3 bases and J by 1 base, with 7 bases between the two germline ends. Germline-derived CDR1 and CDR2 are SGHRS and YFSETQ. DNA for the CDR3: TGCGCCAGCAGCTCCCAACAGAACACTGAAGCTTTCTTT. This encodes CASSSQQNTEAFF.

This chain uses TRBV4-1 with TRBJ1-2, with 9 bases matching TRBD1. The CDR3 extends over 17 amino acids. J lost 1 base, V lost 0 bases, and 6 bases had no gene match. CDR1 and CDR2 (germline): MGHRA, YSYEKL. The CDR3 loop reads CASSQEAQGAINYGYTF. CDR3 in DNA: TGCGCCAGCAGCCAAGAGGCACAGGGGGCGATTAACTATGGCTACACCTTC.

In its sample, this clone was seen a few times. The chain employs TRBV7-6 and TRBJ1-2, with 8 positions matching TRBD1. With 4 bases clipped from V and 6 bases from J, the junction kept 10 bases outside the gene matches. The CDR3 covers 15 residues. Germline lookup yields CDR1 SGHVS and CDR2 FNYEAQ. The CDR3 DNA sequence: TGTGCCAGCAGCTCCGGACAGGGCTCTTTCAATGGCTACACCTTC. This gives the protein CASSSGQGSFNGYTF. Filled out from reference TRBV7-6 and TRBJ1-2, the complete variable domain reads GAGVSQSPRYKVTKRGQDVALRCDPISGHVSLYWYRQALGQGPEFLTYFNYEAQQDKSGLPNDRFSAERPEGSISTLTIQRTEQRDSAMYRCASSSGQGSFNGYTFGSGTRLTVV.

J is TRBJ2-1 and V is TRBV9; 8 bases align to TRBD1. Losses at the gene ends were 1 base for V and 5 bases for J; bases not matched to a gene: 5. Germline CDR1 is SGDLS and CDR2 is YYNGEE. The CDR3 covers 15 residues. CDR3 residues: CASSVIQGADNEQFF. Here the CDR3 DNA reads TGTGCCAGCAGCGTAATTCAGGGGGCCGACAATGAGCAGTTCTTC.

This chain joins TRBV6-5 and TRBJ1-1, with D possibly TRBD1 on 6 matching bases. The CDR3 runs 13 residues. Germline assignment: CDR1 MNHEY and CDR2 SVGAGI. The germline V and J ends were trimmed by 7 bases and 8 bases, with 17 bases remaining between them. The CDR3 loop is CASKVGGGTEAFF. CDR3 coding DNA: TGTGCCAGCAAGGTGGGAGGGGGTACCGAAGCTTTCTTT.

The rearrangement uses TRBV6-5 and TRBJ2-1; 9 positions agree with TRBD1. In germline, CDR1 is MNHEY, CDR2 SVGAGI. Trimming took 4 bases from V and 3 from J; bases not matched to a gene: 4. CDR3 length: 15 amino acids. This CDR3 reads CASSSYRGLYNEQFF. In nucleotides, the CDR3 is TGTGCCAGCAGTTCCTACAGGGGGCTCTACAATGAGCAGTTCTTC.

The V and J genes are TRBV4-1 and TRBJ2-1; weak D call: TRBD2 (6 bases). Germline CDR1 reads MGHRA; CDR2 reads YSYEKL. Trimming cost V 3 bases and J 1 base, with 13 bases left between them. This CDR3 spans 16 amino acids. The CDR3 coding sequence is TGCGCCAGCAGCCAGTTTATGGAGGGGTCCTACAATGAGCAGTTCTTC. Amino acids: CASSQFMEGSYNEQFF.

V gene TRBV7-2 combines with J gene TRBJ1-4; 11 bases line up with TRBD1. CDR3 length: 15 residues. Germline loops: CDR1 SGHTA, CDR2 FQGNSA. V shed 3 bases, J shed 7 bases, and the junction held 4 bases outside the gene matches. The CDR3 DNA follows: TGTGCCAGCAGCTTGACCGGGACAGGGGGTGAAAAACTGTTTTTT. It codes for CASSLTGTGGEKLFF. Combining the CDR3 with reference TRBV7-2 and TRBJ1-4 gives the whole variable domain GAGVSQSPSNKVTEKGKDVELRCDPISGHTALYWYRQSLGQGLEFLIYFQGNSAPDKSGLPSDRFSAERTGGSVSTLTIQRTQQEDSAVYLCASSLTGTGGEKLFFGSGTQLSVL.

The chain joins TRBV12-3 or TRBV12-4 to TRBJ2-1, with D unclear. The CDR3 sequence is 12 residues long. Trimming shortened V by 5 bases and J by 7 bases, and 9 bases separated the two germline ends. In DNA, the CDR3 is TGTGCCAGCAGTCTCTATTTAAATGAGCAGTTCTTC. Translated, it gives CASSLYLNEQFF.